This entry describes one T cell receptor beta chain. Its antigen is still unknown. The data derive from a study of T-cell memory formation after mild COVID-19. One entry per CDR3 protein results from TCRdb running MiXCR on the 5' RACE reads. The data show approximately 450,000 distinct CDR3 sequences, roughly 18% seen once. V was pared by 0 bases and J by 3 bases, with 15 bases between. Germline CDR1 is MGHRA and CDR2 is YSYEKL. The CDR3 consists of 16 residues. Findings and limits, study-wide: Those CD4+ clones that contracted were mainly in CM and EM (CD8+ ones in EMRA).

Sequences were obtained from PBMCs or a T cell subset sorted from them (not recorded which). The gene calls are TRBV4-1 and TRBJ2-7; D ambiguous. This receptor was obtained from an adult woman who had mild COVID-19 (a few samples of this study predate the infection). Cell type and time point are not known. The CDR3 nucleotides are TGCGCCAGCAGCCAAGATGGGCTAAAAAACCTCTACGAGCAGTACTTC. Amino acid sequence: CASSQDGLKNLYEQYF.